Below are 19 T cell receptor beta chains sequenced from a single sample in a study of response to subunit inactivated influenza vaccine (dated by TCRdb to 2017 to 2018). Libraries came from RT-PCR. Sequencing used an Illumina HiSeq 2500. TCRdb trimmed public reads at Q25 via fastp, called clones via MiXCR and kept in-frame beta chains. Each CDR3 protein gets just one entry, which takes the most common genes and DNA from the rows behind it. This sample comprises under 200,000 distinct CDR3 sequences, approximately 12% of them detected only once. Clones ranked in the top ten supply around 32% of the sample. These data were also filed under a second study, of T cells expressing NK-cell markers. The second study reports: TCR beta cDNA libraries were made by 5'RACE template switching that added a universal primer site and unique molecular identifiers.

The sample consisted of CD8+ T cells sorted from PBMCs, taken about 13 days after vaccination. The source is a man over 45 who received an inactivated influenza vaccine. Donor details come from another sample of the same person, matched by shared clones.

This chain connects TRBV19 to TRBJ2-1; TRBD1 is a possible D gene (6 bases). This CDR3 is built from 13 residues. CDR1 LNHDA and CDR2 SQIVND come from the germline V gene (reference sequence). V lost 10 bases and J 4 bases, leaving 14 bases between the germline ends. CDR3 amino acids: CAISRDIYNEQFF. The CDR3 bases are TGTGCCATATCCCGGGACATTTACAATGAGCAGTTCTTC.

This clonotype was seen a handful of times. The V gene is TRBV7-9, the J gene TRBJ2-5; 7 nucleotides line up with TRBD1. V was clipped by 5 bases and J by 2 bases; unmatched bases: 8. This CDR3 has 15 amino acids. CDR1 SEHNR and CDR2 FQNEAQ come from the germline V gene (reference sequence). The CDR3 reads CASSPSGQVQETQYF. DNA of the CDR3: TGTGCCAGCAGCCCTAGTGGACAGGTTCAAGAGACCCAGTACTTC.

This clonotype was recorded a few times. The chain joins TRBV11-2 to TRBJ2-1; D is perhaps TRBD2 (6 bases). V lost 5 bases to trimming and J lost 4 bases, with 21 bases between them. Germline V lookup: CDR1 SGHAT, CDR2 FQNNGV. The CDR3 is 17 amino acids. CDR3 residues: CASSLFPGLGSYNEQFF. The CDR3 bases are TGTGCCAGCAGCCTTTTTCCGGGACTGGGCTCTTACAATGAGCAGTTCTTC.

V usage is TRBV6-1 and J usage is TRBJ2-1; D may be TRBD1 (6 bases). The CDR3 contains 13 residues. CDR1 is MNHNS, CDR2 SASEGT, per germline. Trimming removed 4 bases from V and 6 bases from J, with 10 bases in between. Here the CDR3 reads CASSGVGGNEQFF. The CDR3, as DNA: TGTGCCAGCAGTGGGGTAGGGGGCAATGAGCAGTTCTTC.

This clonotype was counted ten times or more. The J gene is TRBJ2-3, the V gene TRBV4-3, with D tentatively TRBD2 (6 bases). V was clipped by 1 base and J by 4 bases, with 15 bases between them. The CDR3 loop spans 16 amino acids. Germline V gene lookup returns CDR1 LGHNA and CDR2 YSLEER. The CDR3 loop reads CASSQAGRGNSDTQYF. The CDR3 region has the DNA TGCGCCAGCAGCCAAGCCGGACGGGGGAACTCAGATACGCAGTATTTT.

The rearrangement joins TRBV12-3 or TRBV12-4 to TRBJ2-7, with TRBD2 matching 10 bases. The CDR3 spans 15 residues. The V segment lost 6 bases and the J segment 2 bases; nucleotides outside the gene matches: 7. CDR3 region: CASSPGLAATYEQYF. The DNA of the CDR3 is TGTGCCAGCAGCCCCGGACTAGCGGCAACCTACGAGCAGTACTTC.

In its sample, this clonotype was seen a few times. The chain joins TRBV27 to TRBJ2-6; the D is unclear. V lost 3 bases and J 1 base, leaving 4 bases between the germline ends. CDR1 and CDR2 from the germline V gene are MNHEY and SMNVEV (reference sequence). The CDR3 is made up of 14 amino acids. CDR3 region: CASSFVSGANVLTF. The CDR3 DNA reads as TGTGCCAGCAGTTTTGTTTCTGGGGCCAACGTCCTGACTTTC. Supplemented by reference TRBV27 and TRBJ2-6, the full variable domain reads EAQVTQNPRYLITVTGKKLTVTCSQNMNHEYMSWYRQDPGLGLRQIYYSMNVEVTDKGDVPEGYKVSRKEKRNFPLILESPSPNQTSLYFCASSFVSGANVLTFGAGSRLTVL.

This sequence joins TRBV9 and TRBJ2-7, with 12 bases matching TRBD2. Germline V CDR1 and CDR2: SGDLS, YYNGEE. With V trimmed by 3 bases and J by 3 bases, 4 bases remained unmatched. The CDR3 length is 15 residues. The CDR3 protein is CASSATGLAGYEQYF. DNA of the CDR3: TGTGCCAGCAGCGCGACGGGACTAGCGGGCTACGAGCAGTACTTC.

This clonotype was detected a few times. The V and J genes are TRBV7-9 and TRBJ2-6; D might be TRBD2 (6 bases). Germline-derived CDR1 and CDR2 are SEHNR and FQNEAQ (reference sequence). The V end lost 8 bases, the J end lost 0 bases, and 14 bases lay between the germline ends. The CDR3 length is 16 residues. CDR3: CASFRRVSSGANVLTF. CDR3 DNA sequence: TGTGCCAGCTTCAGGAGGGTCAGCTCTGGGGCCAACGTCCTGACTTTC.

The rearrangement joins TRBV4-2 to TRBJ2-1, with TRBD2 matching over 11 bases. The CDR3 runs to 18 residues. Germline V gene data show CDR1 as LGHNA and CDR2 as YNFKEQ. J was trimmed by 1 base and V by 0 bases; bases with no gene match: 5. The CDR3 loop reads CASSQDGLAGSSYNEQFF. CDR3 sequence (DNA): TGTGCCAGCAGCCAAGATGGACTAGCGGGCTCGTCCTACAATGAGCAGTTCTTC.

A few counts support this clonotype. The chain uses TRBV24-1 and TRBJ2-2, with 7 nucleotides matching TRBD2. Looked up from germline, CDR1 is KGHDR and CDR2 is SFDVKD. The CDR3 is made up of 13 amino acids. Trimming at V came to 8 bases and at J to 6 bases, leaving 5 bases not matched to a gene. CDR3 bases: TGTGCCACCAATGGGGGGGGACCCGGGGAGCTGTTTTTT. It is translated as CATNGGGPGELFF.

This clonotype was counted a few times. The DNA of the CDR3 is TGTGCCAGCAGCTTAGTTCGGACTAGCGGGAGGGCGTCGAATGAGCAGTTCTTC. Translating it yields CASSLVRTSGRASNEQFF. The V and J genes are TRBV13 and TRBJ2-1; 15 bases fit TRBD2. Germline V lookup: CDR1 PRHDT, CDR2 FYEKMQ (reference sequence). V shed 1 base, J shed 7 bases, and the junction held 8 bases outside the gene matches. The CDR3 runs to 18 residues.

The chain recombines TRBV11-2 with TRBJ2-4; tentative D call: TRBD2 (6 bases). V lost 1 base, J lost 3 bases, and 7 bases lay in between. The V gene's germline CDR1 is SGHAT and CDR2 FQNNGV. This CDR3 is built from 14 residues. The CDR3 DNA is TGTGCCAGCAGCTTAGGAGCGGGCAAAAACATTCAGTACTTC. This translates into CASSLGAGKNIQYF. Using reference TRBV11-2 and TRBJ2-4 for the parts outside the CDR3, the full variable domain is EAGVAQSPRYKIIEKRQSVAFWCNPISGHATLYWYQQILGQGPKLLIQFQNNGVVDDSQLPKDRFSAERLKGVDSTLKIQPAKLEDSAVYLCASSLGAGKNIQYFGAGTRLSVL.

The chain combines TRBV27 with TRBJ2-5; maybe TRBD1 (6 bases). Germline V gives CDR1 MNHEY, CDR2 SMNVEV (reference sequence). Trimming removed 0 bases from V and 1 base from J, with 9 bases in between. The length of the CDR3 is 15 residues. CDR3 amino acids: CASSLSWGPQETQYF. CDR3 coding DNA: TGTGCCAGCAGTTTATCCTGGGGGCCCCAAGAGACCCAGTACTTC.

A few counts support this clonotype. The V and J genes are TRBV29-1 and TRBJ2-1; TRBD1 matches at 7 bases. V shed 3 bases and J 8 bases; nucleotides not matched to a gene: 7. The germline gives CDR1 SQVTM, CDR2 ANQGSEA. The CDR3 totals 13 residues. CDR3 DNA sequence: TGCAGCGTTGATGAAGGGGGCCATTATGAGCAGTTCTTC. Translated, it gives CSVDEGGHYEQFF.

This clonotype was recorded a few times. The chain joins TRBV4-1 to TRBJ2-5, with TRBD1 as a possible D gene (5 bases). This CDR3 region has 16 residues. Germline assignment: CDR1 MGHRA and CDR2 YSYEKL. V was clipped by 4 bases and J by 1 base, with 16 bases between them. DNA for the CDR3: TGCGCCAGCAGCCGGTTACCTCAGGGCCTCCAAGAGACCCAGTACTTC. Protein: CASSRLPQGLQETQYF.

The chain is built from TRBV27 and TRBJ2-1; weak D call: TRBD1 (8 bases). The CDR3 is 14 residues long. V lost 3 bases to trimming and J lost 12 bases, with 18 bases between them. Germline-derived CDR1 and CDR2 are MNHEY and SMNVEV (reference sequence). The CDR3 here is CASSFNPGGQGQFF. The CDR3 bases are TGTGCCAGCAGTTTTAATCCGGGAGGACAGGGGCAGTTCTTC.

A few counts support this clonotype. The genes are TRBV11-2 and TRBJ1-2; 8 positions agree with TRBD1. Trimming took 1 base from V and 7 from J; bases not matched to a gene: 14. From germline, CDR1 is SGHAT and CDR2 FQNNGV. The CDR3 sequence is 17 residues long. In DNA, the CDR3 is TGTGCCAGCAGCTTAGCTCTTTCTCCAGGGGGCGCGGGTGGCTACACCTTC. This sequence encodes CASSLALSPGGAGGYTF.

The table lists this clonotype with many counts. The V call is TRBV6-2 or TRBV6-3, the J call TRBJ1-5; D not resolved. CDR3 length: 14 residues. Between the trimmed V and J ends, which lost 6 bases and 6 bases, there was a span of 15 bases. Germline V gene lookup returns CDR1 MNHEY and CDR2 SVGEGT. The CDR3 protein is CASSRGPEGQPQHF. The CDR3 nucleotides are TGTGCCAGCAGCCGTGGGCCTGAAGGTCAGCCCCAGCATTTT.